This T cell receptor (beta chain) was retrieved from a study of OX40 agonist ivuxolimab in advanced cancers. Study context: Clinicians treated patients with ivuxolimab, an agonistic anti-OX40 (CD134) antibody.

With regard to this clone: Its antigen is as yet unknown.

Only in-frame clones appear in the TCRdb table, and some are missing; sequencing was by immunoSEQ multiplex PCR. The sample yields just over 95,000 clones, approximately 85% seen once. Sampling times: baseline, cycle 4 day 1, cycle 7 day 1. Germline V gene data show CDR1 as SGHRS and CDR2 as YFSETQ. The CDR3 contains 11 residues. V lost 4 bases, J lost 4 bases, and 6 bases lay in between. Study-wide results and limits: The work left the antigen specificity of expanded peripheral T cells undetermined. Relative to CD4+, CD8+ T cells held more expanded clones on average.

The source was CD4+ or CD8+ T cells sorted from blood, collected in a trial of the OX40 agonist ivuxolimab. The chain employs TRBV5-1 and TRBJ2-7; D call uncertain. This sequence was found in an adult with an advanced solid tumor such as melanoma, head and neck, liver or kidney cancer. DNA of the CDR3: TGCGCCAGCAGCCGTGGGTACGAGCAGTACTTC. Its translation is CASSRGYEQYF. The whole variable domain, remainder taken from reference TRBV5-1 and TRBJ2-7, is KAGVTQTPRYLIKTRGQQVTLSCSPISGHRSVSWYQQTPGQGLQFLFEYFSETQRNKGNFPGRFSGRQFSNSRSEMNVSTLELGDSALYLCASSRGYEQYFGPGTRLTVT.